These 8 T cell receptor beta chains were all obtained from the same sample, sequenced in a study of spatial heterogeneity in lung cancer. The time point is: sample taken at primary tumor resection. MiXCR, applied by TCRdb to the 5' RACE reads, yields one record per CDR3 protein. The data show roughly 13,000 distinct CDR3 sequences, around 4% seen once. This specimen was PBMCs, taken at surgery. These receptors came from a male donor with early-stage non-small cell lung cancer.

This clonotype was seen many times. The CDR3 nucleotides read TGCAGTGCTAGAGAGGTTTTCAGGGGGAGCTCCTACGAGCAGTACTTC. Translation gives CSAREVFRGSSYEQYF. The chain is built from TRBV20-1 and TRBJ2-7; 7 bases align to TRBD1. V shed 0 bases and J 0 bases; nucleotides not matched to a gene: 8. Germline CDR1 and CDR2: DFQATT and SNEGSKA (reference sequence). The CDR3 loop spans 16 amino acids.

This clonotype was counted many times. The rearrangement uses TRBV7-2 and TRBJ2-3, with D possibly TRBD2 on 6 matching bases. The germline V gene encodes CDR1 SGHTA and CDR2 FQGNSA. The CDR3 totals 15 residues. Trimming cost V 1 base and J 2 bases, with 10 bases left between them. Written as DNA, the CDR3 is TGTGCCAGCAGCTTAGTTGGGGGGTCCACAGATACGCAGTATTTT. Amino acids: CASSLVGGSTDTQYF.

The chain joins TRBV5-1 to TRBJ1-1; no reliable D call. Trimming left V 4 bases short and J 6 bases short, with 13 bases between. The CDR3 consists of 13 residues. Germline-derived CDR1 and CDR2 are SGHRS and YFSETQ. The CDR3 bases are TGCGCCAGCAGCGCTGGACGATTCCCTGAAGCTTTCTTT. Its translation is CASSAGRFPEAFF.

Only a few counts were recorded for this clonotype. This chain links TRBV20-1 with TRBJ2-1, with 8 bases identical to TRBD2. CDR1 and CDR2 (germline): DFQATT, SNEGSKA (reference sequence). The CDR3 is 14 residues long. The junction had 14 bases not matched to a gene; V was cut back by 7 bases and J by 9 bases. CDR3 nucleotide sequence: TGCAGTGGTCAGTCGGGACTAGGCGCGGGTGAGCAGTTCTTC. Its translation is CSGQSGLGAGEQFF.

This clonotype was counted many times. The gene calls are TRBV28 and TRBJ2-7, with TRBD1 identical over 10 bases. Trimming at V came to 10 bases and at J to 6 bases, leaving 12 bases not matched to a gene. Germline-derived CDR1 and CDR2 are MDHEN and SYDVKM. This CDR3 contains 14 residues. The CDR3 coding sequence is TGTGCCACCTGGGACAGGGGTAGAACTAGCGAGCAGTACTTC. This sequence encodes CATWDRGRTSEQYF.

In this sample, this clonotype turned up many times. The chain employs TRBV15 and TRBJ2-3, with a weak D call TRBD1 (5 bases). Trimming took off 0 bases at V and 4 bases at J, with 8 bases between the two ends. Germline V gene lookup returns CDR1 LNHNV and CDR2 YYDKDF (reference sequence). This CDR3 has 14 amino acids. The CDR3 DNA reads as TGTGCCACCAGCAGAGATAGGGGCCCAGATACGCAGTATTTT. This codes for CATSRDRGPDTQYF.

This clonotype came up many times. The chain couples TRBV5-6 to TRBJ2-1; 10 bases agree with TRBD2. The junction had 9 bases not matched to a gene; V was cut back by 4 bases and J by 8 bases. Germline lookup yields CDR1 SGHDT and CDR2 YYEEEE. There are 15 residues in the CDR3. Here the CDR3 DNA reads TGTGCCAGCAGCCCAGCTAGCGGGAGCTCCGATGAGCAGTTCTTC. It translates to CASSPASGSSDEQFF.

This clonotype has ten or more counts. This sequence joins TRBV19 and TRBJ2-1; 8 bases are a match to TRBD1. The CDR3 runs to 15 residues. V gave up 4 bases and J gave up 6 bases; unmatched junction bases: 8. Germline CDR1 reads LNHDA; CDR2 reads SQIVND (reference sequence). The CDR3 DNA follows: TGTGCCAGTAGTACCCTCCGGGACAGGCCCAATGAGCAGTTCTTC. It specifies CASSTLRDRPNEQFF.